These T cell receptor beta chains were read from a single sample in a study of blood T cell repertoires in COVID-19. Method: immunoSEQ multiplex PCR; TCRdb's copy keeps in-frame clones and lacks some. The sample lists approximately 38,000 clones, 87% occurring once. Sequenced: peripheral blood. The receptors originated from a human donor in a cohort sampled during active COVID-19. Each CDR3 is given with its conserved first and last residue. Each record gives: CDR3 protein, CDR3 DNA, J gene, clone size, V gene, D gene. D genes are given only for firm matches. For some rows the clone size is stated as once, few or many, or as a class when expanded; others skip it.

CDR3: CASSYYTGAEQFF; DNA: TGTGCCAGCAGTTACTATACGGGTGCTGAGCAGTTCTTC; J: TRBJ2-1; size: -; V: TRBV6-5; D: -
CDR3: CASSQKETQYF; DNA: TGTGCCAGCAGCCAGAAGGAGACCCAGTACTTC; J: TRBJ2-5; size: -; V: TRBV7-2; D: -
CDR3: CASTMTGPNYGYTF; DNA: TGTGCCAGCACAATGACAGGACCAAACTATGGCTACACCTTC; J: TRBJ1-2; size: -; V: TRBV2; D: -
CDR3: CASSTRQGTDSNQPQHF; DNA: TGCGCCAGCAGCACGCGACAGGGCACGGATAGCAATCAGCCCCAGCATTTT; J: TRBJ1-5; size: -; V: TRBV4-1; D: TRBD1
CDR3: CASSSGAGPQETQYF; DNA: TGCGCCAGCAGCTCCGGCGCAGGGCCCCAAGAGACCCAGTACTTC; J: TRBJ2-5; size: few; V: TRBV5-1; D: -
CDR3: CASSYIGRRDQPQHF; DNA: TGTGCCAGCAGTTACATCGGACGGCGGGATCAGCCCCAGCATTTT; J: TRBJ1-5; size: -; V: TRBV6-2/TRBV6-3; D: -
CDR3: CASSIDPVGELFF; DNA: TGTGCCAGTAGTATAGATCCTGTGGGGGAGCTGTTTTTT; J: TRBJ2-2; size: -; V: TRBV19; D: -
CDR3: CASSYQGRNTEAFF; DNA: TGTGCCAGCAGTTACCAGGGGAGAAACACTGAAGCTTTCTTT; J: TRBJ1-1; size: -; V: TRBV6-6; D: -
CDR3: CARSPLRSASGRLTSSYNEQFF; DNA: TGTGCCAGAAGCCCCCTCCGGAGTGCGAGCGGGAGGCTAACTAGCTCCTACAATGAGCAGTTCTTC; J: TRBJ2-1; size: -; V: TRBV7-5; D: -
CDR3: CASSGGGGFAYEQYF; DNA: TGTGCCAGCAGCGGAGGGGGAGGGTTCGCCTACGAGCAGTACTTC; J: TRBJ2-7; size: -; V: TRBV9; D: -
CDR3: CASSLNRANTEAFF; DNA: TGTGCCAGCAGCTTAAACAGGGCGAACACTGAAGCTTTCTTT; J: TRBJ1-1; size: -; V: TRBV7-3; D: -
CDR3: CASSQEAGGQVEQFF; DNA: TGTGCCAGCAGCCAAGAAGCGGGAGGGCAGGTTGAGCAGTTCTTC; J: TRBJ2-1; size: -; V: TRBV3-1/TRBV3-2; D: TRBD2
CDR3: CASRPGTVVSGNTIYF; DNA: TGTGCCAGCAGACCCGGGACTGTCGTCTCTGGAAACACCATATATTTT; J: TRBJ1-3; size: -; V: TRBV28; D: -
CDR3: CASSRSGLGFDTQYF; DNA: TGTGCCAGCAGTCGATCGGGACTGGGGTTTGATACGCAGTATTTT; J: TRBJ2-3; size: -; V: TRBV11-2; D: -
CDR3: CAWSEGGGGQPQHF; DNA: TGTGCCTGGAGCGAAGGAGGGGGCGGACAGCCCCAGCATTTT; J: TRBJ1-5; size: -; V: TRBV30; D: TRBD1
CDR3: CASTKNQREKAYEQYF; DNA: TGTGCCAGCACTAAAAACCAGCGGGAAAAAGCCTACGAGCAGTACTTC; J: TRBJ2-7; size: -; V: TRBV4-2; D: TRBD2
CDR3: CASSLSGGGNQPQHF; DNA: TGCGCCAGCAGCTTATCGGGGGGAGGCAATCAGCCCCAGCATTTT; J: TRBJ1-5; size: -; V: TRBV5-1; D: -
CDR3: CATSRDLNTGELFF; DNA: TGTGCCACCAGCAGAGATCTAAACACCGGGGAGCTGTTTTTT; J: TRBJ2-2; size: few; V: TRBV15; D: -
CDR3: CASSVAGTANTEAFF; DNA: TGTGCCAGTAGCGTCGCCGGGACAGCGAACACTGAAGCTTTCTTT; J: TRBJ1-1; size: -; V: TRBV5-3; D: TRBD1
CDR3: CASSYHASGRYEQYF; DNA: TGTGCCAGCAGTTACCACGCTAGCGGGAGGTACGAGCAGTACTTC; J: TRBJ2-7; size: -; V: TRBV6-2/TRBV6-3; D: TRBD2
CDR3: CASSVRNEQFF; DNA: TGTGCCAGCAGTGTACGGAATGAGCAGTTCTTC; J: TRBJ2-1; size: -; V: TRBV25-1; D: -
CDR3: CASSTPGTGDNYGYTF; DNA: TGTGCCAGCAGCACCCCAGGGACAGGGGACAACTATGGCTACACCTTC; J: TRBJ1-2; size: -; V: TRBV7-9; D: TRBD1
CDR3: CASSSPGGPSSAGVF; DNA: TGTGCCAGCAGCTCACCGGGGGGGCCATCCTCCGCGGGAGTCTTC; J: TRBJ2-1; size: -; V: TRBV5-8; D: TRBD2
CDR3: CASSVGLATEQFF; DNA: TGTGCCAGCAGCGTGGGACTAGCTACTGAGCAGTTCTTC; J: TRBJ2-1; size: -; V: TRBV9; D: TRBD2
CDR3: CASSQDVGRGLYYNEQFF; DNA: TGTGCCAGCAGCCAAGATGTAGGGAGGGGATTATACTACAATGAGCAGTTCTTC; J: TRBJ2-1; size: -; V: TRBV3-1/TRBV3-2; D: TRBD2
CDR3: CASSFPTGGPYNEQFF; DNA: TGCGCCAGCAGCTTTCCGACGGGGGGGCCCTACAATGAGCAGTTCTTC; J: TRBJ2-1; size: -; V: TRBV5-1; D: TRBD2
CDR3: CATSRDPYSRGVNTGELFF; DNA: TGTGCCACCAGCAGAGATCCCTACAGTCGGGGGGTAAACACCGGGGAGCTGTTTTTT; J: TRBJ2-2; size: -; V: TRBV15; D: TRBD2
CDR3: CASSLTGTGAMNTEAFF; DNA: TGTGCCAGCAGCCTTACCGGGACAGGGGCCATGAACACTGAAGCTTTCTTT; J: TRBJ1-1; size: -; V: TRBV7-9; D: TRBD1
CDR3: CAWAGQGSVRAFF; DNA: TGTGCCTGGGCTGGACAGGGGTCTGTCCGGGCTTTCTTT; J: TRBJ1-1; size: -; V: TRBV30; D: TRBD1
CDR3: CASMGGRYGYTF; DNA: TGTGCCAGCATGGGGGGGAGGTATGGCTACACCTTC; J: TRBJ1-2; size: -; V: TRBV9; D: -
CDR3: CASSRDRGTGELFF; DNA: TGCGCCAGCAGCCGGGACAGGGGCACCGGGGAGCTGTTTTTT; J: TRBJ2-2; size: -; V: TRBV10-1; D: TRBD1
CDR3: CASSLWGIAGGPTDTQYF; DNA: TGTGCCAGCAGCTTGTGGGGAATAGCGGGGGGACCCACAGATACGCAGTATTTT; J: TRBJ2-3; size: -; V: TRBV11-2; D: TRBD2
CDR3: CASSFRDRGIYEQYF; DNA: TGTGCCAGCAGTTTCCGGGACAGGGGGATCTACGAGCAGTACTTC; J: TRBJ2-7; size: few; V: TRBV6-6; D: TRBD1
CDR3: CASSVQGRSGYTF; DNA: TGTGCCAGTAGTGTACAGGGTAGGAGTGGCTACACCTTC; J: TRBJ1-2; size: few; V: TRBV19; D: -